The clone carrying this TCR beta chain was seen once. V shed 6 bases, J shed 0 bases, and the junction held 11 bases outside the gene matches. Germline CDR1 SEHNR, CDR2 FQNEAQ (reference sequence). The CDR3 has 17 residues. Original processing notes: Reference gene primers were amplified, and this amplification served to estimate nucleated cell counts. Some clones are missing from TCRdb's copy, which holds only in-frame ones; the method was immunoSEQ multiplex PCR. Clonal size and the V and J genes are those of that table, whereas D and trimming came from the DNA. The data show 84,000 or so clones, around 88% seen once. This entry is derived from a study of blood T cell repertoires in COVID-19. Study background: From T cells, B-cell-depleted T cells, or PBMCs came the material, which was cDNA or gDNA.

The sequencing input was peripheral blood. This clonotype originated in a man aged 60 to 75 with acute or convalescent COVID-19. The V and J genes are TRBV7-9 and TRBJ2-1, with 7 positions matching TRBD1. The CDR3 bases are TGTGCCAGCAGTCAACCGGGACAGCTCTCCTCCTACAATGAGCAGTTCTTC. Encoded protein: CASSQPGQLSSYNEQFF.